The rows below give T cell receptor beta chains drawn from one sample of a study of CD8 T cells in Susac syndrome. TCRdb called the immunoSEQ multiplex PCR reads again in MiXCR, with one record for every CDR3 protein. The sample has under 300,000 distinct CDR3 sequences; 96% are singletons. Sequenced material: CD4+ T cells from PBMCs. The receptors were sampled from a human donor with Susac syndrome. Both conserved end residues are trimmed from each CDR3. Each record gives: V gene, CDR3 protein.

V: TRBV27
CDR3: ASSSYDREETQY

V: TRBV4-1
CDR3: ASSQEFTDTQY

V: TRBV4-2
CDR3: ASSPRLGYEQY

V: TRBV9
CDR3: ASSPHTGRPSYEQY

V: TRBV6-2/TRBV6-3
CDR3: ASSNGPSRDYEQY

V: TRBV20-1
CDR3: SATGLGWGYTQY

V: TRBV5-4
CDR3: ASSILTSGLSSYNEQF

V: TRBV29-1
CDR3: SVAGRDTEAF

V: TRBV4-1
CDR3: ASSIQVTGGETQY

V: TRBV3-1
CDR3: ASSQGFIGEYEQY

V: TRBV6-2/TRBV6-3
CDR3: ASSYVWEVGDTQY

V: TRBV20-1
CDR3: SARDRRRATNEKLF

V: TRBV5-1
CDR3: ASSMDDIGEQY

V: TRBV9
CDR3: ASSAETGNYGYT

V: TRBV2
CDR3: ASSERGRVAYNEQF

V: TRBV5-1
CDR3: ASSLGGSPDRDNEKLF

V: TRBV20-1
CDR3: SARDVAGGLKPQH

V: TRBV27
CDR3: ASEGGFPYEQY

V: TRBV5-1
CDR3: ASSFHGEETQY

V: TRBV6-6
CDR3: ASSYSGQGATQPQH

V: TRBV29-1
CDR3: SVKRGGYYMEEGYT

V: TRBV20-1
CDR3: SASEPTATFYEQY

V: TRBV28
CDR3: ASSSTKSGRYYEQY

V: TRBV29-1
CDR3: SVFRQGAGTEAF

V: TRBV14
CDR3: ASSQDGGRKDHGYT

V: TRBV16
CDR3: ASSQSIQGNTEAF

V: TRBV4-1
CDR3: ASSQAAGPSYEQY

V: TRBV6-5
CDR3: ASSLQRGPLQF

V: TRBV20-1
CDR3: SANHGGPLRGEQY